This passage covers 2 T cell receptor beta chains from one sample sequenced in a study of T cells in localized non-small cell lung cancer (TCRdb year 2020). The library was made by the immunoSEQ multiplex PCR assay. Imported from immuneACCESS, the table was reduced by TCRdb to in-frame sequences with V and J called. These copies leave out some clones; in studies compared against another copy, an unresolved V gene accounts for under half, and the cause of the remainder is not known. The table for this sample lists 100,000 or so clones; roughly 93% of them were counted only once. The top ten constitute roughly 4% of the sample. The source material was PBMCs, sampled before any cancer treatment. These receptors were taken from a woman aged 35 to 70 with stage II squamous cell lung carcinoma.

The CDR3, as DNA: TGTGCCACAGCACCTCAGGGGGTGAACACTGAAGCTTTCTTT. It is translated as CATAPQGVNTEAFF. This chain uses TRBV10-3 with TRBJ1-1; 7 bases fit TRBD1. CDR1 ENHRY and CDR2 SYGVKD come from the germline V gene. The CDR3 extends over 14 amino acids. After removal of 10 bases from V and 0 bases from J, the junction contained 8 bases not matched to a gene.

The gene calls are TRBV6-1 and TRBJ1-2; 8 bases map to TRBD1. V lost 7 bases to trimming and J lost 5 bases; unmatched junction nucleotides: 12. CDR3 length: 15 residues. CDR1 is MNHNS and CDR2 is SASEGT in the germline V gene. For the CDR3, the DNA is TGTGCCAGCAAAGGTGAGGCCGGGACAGGTTATGGCTACACCTTC. This gives the protein CASKGEAGTGYGYTF.